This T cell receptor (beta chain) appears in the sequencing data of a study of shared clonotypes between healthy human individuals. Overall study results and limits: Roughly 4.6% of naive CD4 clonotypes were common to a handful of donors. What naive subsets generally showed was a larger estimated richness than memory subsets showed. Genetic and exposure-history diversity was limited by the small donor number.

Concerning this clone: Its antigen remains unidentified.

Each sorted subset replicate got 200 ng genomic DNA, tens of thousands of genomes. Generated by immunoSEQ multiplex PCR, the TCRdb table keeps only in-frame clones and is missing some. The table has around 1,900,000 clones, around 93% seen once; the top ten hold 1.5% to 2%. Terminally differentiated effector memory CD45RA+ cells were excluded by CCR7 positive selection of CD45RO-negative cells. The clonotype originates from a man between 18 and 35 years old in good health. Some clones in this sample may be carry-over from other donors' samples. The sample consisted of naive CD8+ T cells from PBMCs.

CDR3 amino acids: CASSITGNPIYEQYF. The DNA of the CDR3 is TGTGCCAGTAGTATCACAGGGAATCCCATCTACGAGCAGTACTTC. The chain combines TRBV19 with TRBJ2-7; TRBD1 might be the D (6 bases). Per germline, CDR1 LNHDA and CDR2 SQIVND (reference sequence). The V gene lost 3 bases and the J gene lost 3 bases, with 15 bases spanning the gap. The CDR3 is 15 residues long. Combining the CDR3 with reference TRBV19 and TRBJ2-7 gives the whole variable domain DGGITQSPKYLFRKEGQNVTLSCEQNLNHDAMYWYRQDPGQGLRLIYYSQIVNDFQKGDIAEGYSVSREKKESFPLTVTSAQKNPTAFYLCASSITGNPIYEQYFGPGTRLTVT.